The rows below give T cell receptor beta chains drawn from one sample of a study of blood T cells in healthy people across ages. TCRdb called the 5' RACE reads again in MiXCR, with one record for every CDR3 protein. The table lists 1.8 million or so distinct CDR3 sequences, about two fifths of them singletons, with about 21% in the top ten. Sequencing input: blood. The receptor source for this set is a human donor in good health. CDR3s include the opening cysteine and the closing phenylalanine or tryptophan. Each record gives: V gene, J gene, D gene, clone size, CDR3 protein, CDR3 DNA. A D gene is named only where the DNA matches it firmly. Rows give clone size only sometimes, using once, few, many, or a class for an expanded clone.

TRBV12-3/TRBV12-4	TRBJ1-5	-	-	CASSFGADNQPQHF	TGTGCCAGCAGTTTTGGGGCTGACAATCAGCCCCAGCATTTT
TRBV2	TRBJ1-2	-	-	CASSVSRTNYGYTF	TGTGCCAGCAGTGTCTCCAGGACTAACTATGGCTACACCTTC
TRBV29-1	TRBJ1-2	TRBD1	-	CSVEEGTGRGYTF	TGCAGCGTTGAAGAGGGGACAGGGAGAGGCTACACCTTC
TRBV9	TRBJ2-5	-	-	CASSVSSTGPQETQYF	TGTGCCAGCAGCGTTTCCTCCACAGGGCCTCAAGAGACCCAGTACTTC
TRBV20-1	TRBJ2-5	-	-	CSARGTAETQYF	TGCAGTGCTAGAGGAACCGCAGAGACCCAGTACTTC
TRBV24-1	TRBJ2-5	-	-	CATSQRSVQETQYF	TGTGCCACCAGCCAAAGGTCGGTCCAAGAGACCCAGTACTTC
TRBV6-1	TRBJ1-2	-	-	CASSEGTAIYGYTF	TGTGCCAGCAGTGAAGGGACAGCAATTTATGGCTACACCTTC
TRBV6-6	TRBJ2-7	TRBD1	-	CASSYPRQGSYEQYF	TGTGCCAGCAGTTACCCAAGACAGGGTAGCTACGAGCAGTACTTC
TRBV7-2	TRBJ2-7	-	-	CTSSLGDTATYEQYF	TGTACCAGCAGCTTAGGGGACACCGCTACCTACGAGCAGTACTTC
TRBV2	TRBJ2-7	TRBD1	-	CASSVGTGGRAEQYF	TGTGCCAGCAGTGTAGGGACAGGGGGACGCGCCGAGCAGTACTTC
TRBV6-1	TRBJ1-1	-	-	CASSDTGMTEAFF	TGTGCCAGCAGTGATACAGGGATGACTGAAGCTTTCTTT
TRBV29-1	TRBJ2-5	-	many	CSVGTYQETQYF	TGCAGCGTCGGGACTTACCAAGAGACCCAGTACTTC
TRBV7-8	TRBJ1-1	-	few	CASSAPGGTEAFF	TGTGCCAGCAGCGCCCCGGGGGGCACTGAAGCTTTCTTT
TRBV7-2	TRBJ1-5	-	-	CASSLVRQSNQPQHF	TGTGCCAGCAGCTTAGTTAGACAGAGCAATCAGCCCCAGCATTTT
TRBV12-3/TRBV12-4	TRBJ2-5	-	-	CASSLNRAFETQYF	TGTGCCAGCAGTTTAAACAGGGCTTTCGAGACCCAGTACTTC
TRBV7-2	TRBJ2-1	-	-	CASRLGTFNEQFF	TGTGCCAGCAGGTTAGGGACTTTCAATGAGCAGTTCTTC
TRBV20-1	TRBJ1-4	TRBD1	-	CSAGNRGGNEKLFF	TGCAGCGCTGGAAACAGGGGTGGGAATGAAAAACTGTTTTTT
TRBV7-2	TRBJ2-7	TRBD1	-	CASSPGQGIGLYEQYF	TGTGCCAGCAGCCCCGGACAGGGGATCGGGTTGTACGAGCAGTACTTC
TRBV25-1	TRBJ1-6	TRBD1	-	CASPDRDNSPLHF	TGTGCCAGCCCGGACAGGGATAATTCACCCCTCCACTTT
TRBV29-1	TRBJ2-1	TRBD2	once	CSASGGGCNEQFF	TGCAGCGCGAGCGGGGGGGGCTGCAATGAGCAGTTCTTC
TRBV28	TRBJ2-5	-	-	CASSSWDGSLQETQYF	TGTGCCAGCAGTTCCTGGGACGGTAGCCTCCAAGAGACCCAGTACTTC
TRBV7-9	TRBJ2-5	-	-	CASSFEGAETQYF	TGTGCCAGCAGCTTTGAAGGGGCCGAGACCCAGTACTTC
TRBV29-1	TRBJ2-1	TRBD1	-	CSHRQGLRSYEQFF	TGCAGCCATAGACAGGGGCTCAGGTCGTATGAGCAGTTCTTC
TRBV6-5	TRBJ1-5	-	-	CASNSGPYQPQHF	TGTGCCAGCAACTCGGGCCCATATCAGCCCCAGCATTTT
TRBV7-8	TRBJ2-1	-	few	CASSLDESWGVWYNEQFF	TGTGCCAGCAGCTTAGATGAAAGTTGGGGAGTTTGGTACAATGAGCAGTTCTTC
TRBV7-2	TRBJ2-7	TRBD1	once	CASSSSARTGAYEQYF	TGTGCCAGCAGCTCCTCGGCTCGGACAGGGGCCTACGAGCAGTACTTC
TRBV10-3	TRBJ2-5	TRBD2	few	CAISEGTSVIETQYF	TGTGCCATCAGTGAAGGGACTAGCGTTATAGAGACCCAGTACTTC